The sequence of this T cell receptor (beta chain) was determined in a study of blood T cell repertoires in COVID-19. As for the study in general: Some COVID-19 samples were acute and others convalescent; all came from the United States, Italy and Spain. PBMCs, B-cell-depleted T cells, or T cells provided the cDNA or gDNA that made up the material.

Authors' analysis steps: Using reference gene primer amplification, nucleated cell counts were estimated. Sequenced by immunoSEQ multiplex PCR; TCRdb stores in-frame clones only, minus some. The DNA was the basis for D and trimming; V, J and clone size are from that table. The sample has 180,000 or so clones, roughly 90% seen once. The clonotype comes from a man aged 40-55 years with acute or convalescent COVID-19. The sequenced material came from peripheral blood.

Here the CDR3 reads CASSYALLPDEQYF. The CDR3 nucleotides read TGTGCCAGCAGTTACGCCCTCCTACCCGACGAGCAGTACTTC. The rearrangement joins TRBV6-6 to TRBJ2-7, with no clear D. Germline CDR1 MNHNY, CDR2 SVGAGI (reference sequence). V lost 2 bases and J 5 bases, leaving 13 bases between the germline ends. This CDR3 is 14 amino acids long.